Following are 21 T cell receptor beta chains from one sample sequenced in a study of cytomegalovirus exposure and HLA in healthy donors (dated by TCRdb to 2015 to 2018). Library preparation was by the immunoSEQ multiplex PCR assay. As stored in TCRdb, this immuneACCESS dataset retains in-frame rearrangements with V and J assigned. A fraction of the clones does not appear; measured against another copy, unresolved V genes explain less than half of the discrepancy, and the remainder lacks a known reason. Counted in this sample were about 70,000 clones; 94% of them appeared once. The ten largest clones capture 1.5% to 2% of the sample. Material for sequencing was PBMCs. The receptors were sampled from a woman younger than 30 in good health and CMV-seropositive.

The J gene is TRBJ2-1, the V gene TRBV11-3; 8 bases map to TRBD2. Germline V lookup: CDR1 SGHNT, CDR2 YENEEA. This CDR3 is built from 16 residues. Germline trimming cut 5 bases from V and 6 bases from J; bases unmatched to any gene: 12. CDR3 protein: CASSPTTSGLSNEQFF. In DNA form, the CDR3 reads TGTGCCAGCAGCCCTACTACTAGCGGACTATCCAATGAGCAGTTCTTC.

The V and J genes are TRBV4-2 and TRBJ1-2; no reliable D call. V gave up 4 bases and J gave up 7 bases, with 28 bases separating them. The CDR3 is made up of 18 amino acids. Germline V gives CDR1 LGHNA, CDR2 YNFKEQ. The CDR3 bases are TGTGCCAGCAGCCCCTTAAGCGCGCCTATACGAACGGAGGGTGGCTACACCTTC. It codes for CASSPLSAPIRTEGGYTF.

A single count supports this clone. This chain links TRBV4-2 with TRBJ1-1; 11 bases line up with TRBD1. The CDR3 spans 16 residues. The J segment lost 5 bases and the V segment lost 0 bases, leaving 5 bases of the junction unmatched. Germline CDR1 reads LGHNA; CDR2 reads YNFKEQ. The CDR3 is CASSQDGTGGSTEAFF. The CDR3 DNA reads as TGTGCCAGCAGCCAAGATGGGACAGGGGGGTCGACTGAAGCTTTCTTT.

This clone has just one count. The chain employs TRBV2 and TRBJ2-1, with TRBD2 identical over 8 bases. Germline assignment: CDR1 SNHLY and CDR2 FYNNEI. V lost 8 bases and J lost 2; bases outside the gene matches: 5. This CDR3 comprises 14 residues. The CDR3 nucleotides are TGTGCCAGCCAGCCGGGACTAGCCTACAATGAGCAGTTCTTC. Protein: CASQPGLAYNEQFF. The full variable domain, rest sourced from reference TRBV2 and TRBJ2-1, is EPEVTQTPSHQVTQMGQEVILRCVPISNHLYFYWYRQILGQKVEFLVSFYNNEISEKSEIFDDQFSVERPDGSNFTLKIRSTKLEDSAMYFCASQPGLAYNEQFFGPGTRLTVL.

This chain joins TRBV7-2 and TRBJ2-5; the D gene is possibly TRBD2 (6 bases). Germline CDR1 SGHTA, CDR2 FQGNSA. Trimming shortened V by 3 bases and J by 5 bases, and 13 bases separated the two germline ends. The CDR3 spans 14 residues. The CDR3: CASSFGGKGETQYF. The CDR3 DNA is TGTGCCAGCAGCTTTGGGGGGAAGGGGGAGACCCAGTACTTC.

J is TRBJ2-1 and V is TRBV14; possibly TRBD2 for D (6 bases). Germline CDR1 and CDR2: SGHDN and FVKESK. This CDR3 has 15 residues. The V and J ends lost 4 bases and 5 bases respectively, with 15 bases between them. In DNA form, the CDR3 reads TGTGCCAGCAGCCCTCTGGCGGGACTCGACAATGAGCAGTTCTTC. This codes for CASSPLAGLDNEQFF. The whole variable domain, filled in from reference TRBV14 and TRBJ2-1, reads EAGVTQFPSHSVIEKGQTVTLRCDPISGHDNLYWYRRVMGKEIKFLLHFVKESKQDESGMPNNRFLAERTGGTYSTLKVQPAELEDSGVYFCASSPLAGLDNEQFFGPGTRLTVL.

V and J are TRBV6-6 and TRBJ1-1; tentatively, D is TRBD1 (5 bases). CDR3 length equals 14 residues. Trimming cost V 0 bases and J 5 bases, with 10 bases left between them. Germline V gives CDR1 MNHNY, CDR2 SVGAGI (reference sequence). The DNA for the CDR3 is TGTGCCAGCAGTTACTCGAAGGGGAAGACTGAAGCTTTCTTT. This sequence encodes CASSYSKGKTEAFF.

CDR3 loop: CASSAPSGELFF. For the CDR3, the DNA is TGTGCCAGCAGTGCTCCTTCCGGGGAGCTGTTTTTT. This chain links TRBV25-1 with TRBJ2-2; D gene unclear. V lost 4 bases to trimming and J lost 6 bases, with 6 bases between them. The CDR3 length is 12 residues. The V gene's germline CDR1 is MGHDK and CDR2 SYGVNS.

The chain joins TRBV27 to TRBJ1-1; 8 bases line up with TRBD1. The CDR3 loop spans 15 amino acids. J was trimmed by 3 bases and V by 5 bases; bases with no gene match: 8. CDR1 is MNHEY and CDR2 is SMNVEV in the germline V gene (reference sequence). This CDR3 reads CASSPRTGRDTEAFF. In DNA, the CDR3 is TGTGCCAGCAGTCCCCGGACAGGGAGGGACACTGAAGCTTTCTTT.

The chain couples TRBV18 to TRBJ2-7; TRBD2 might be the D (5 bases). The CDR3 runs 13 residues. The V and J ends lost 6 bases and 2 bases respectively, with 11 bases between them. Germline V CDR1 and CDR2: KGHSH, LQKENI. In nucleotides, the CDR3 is TGTGCCAGCTCTCCCGGGATGGCCTACGAGCAGTACTTC. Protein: CASSPGMAYEQYF. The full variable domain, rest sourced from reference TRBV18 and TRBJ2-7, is NAGVMQNPRHLVRRRGQEARLRCSPMKGHSHVYWYRQLPEEGLKFMVYLQKENIIDESGMPKERFSAEFPKEGPSILRIQQVVRGDSAAYFCASSPGMAYEQYFGPGTRLTVT.

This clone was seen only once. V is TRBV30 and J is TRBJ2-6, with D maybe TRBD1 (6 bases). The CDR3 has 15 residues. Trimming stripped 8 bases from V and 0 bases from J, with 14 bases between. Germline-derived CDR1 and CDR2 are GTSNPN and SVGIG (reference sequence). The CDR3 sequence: CAGRGSPSGANVLTF. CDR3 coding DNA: TGTGCCGGCAGGGGAAGCCCCTCTGGGGCCAACGTCCTGACTTTC.

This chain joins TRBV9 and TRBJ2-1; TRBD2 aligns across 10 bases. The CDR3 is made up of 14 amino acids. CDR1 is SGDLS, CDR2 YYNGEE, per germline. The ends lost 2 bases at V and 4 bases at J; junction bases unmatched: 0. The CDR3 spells CASSVSGGYNEQFF. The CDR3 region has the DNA TGTGCCAGCAGCGTTAGCGGGGGGTACAATGAGCAGTTCTTC.

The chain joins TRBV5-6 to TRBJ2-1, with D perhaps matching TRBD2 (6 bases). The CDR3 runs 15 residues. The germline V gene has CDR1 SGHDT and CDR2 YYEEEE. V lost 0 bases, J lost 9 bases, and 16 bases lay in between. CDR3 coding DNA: TGTGCCAGCAGCTTGGGAGGGGTCCGGGAGTTTGAGCAGTTCTTC. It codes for CASSLGGVREFEQFF.

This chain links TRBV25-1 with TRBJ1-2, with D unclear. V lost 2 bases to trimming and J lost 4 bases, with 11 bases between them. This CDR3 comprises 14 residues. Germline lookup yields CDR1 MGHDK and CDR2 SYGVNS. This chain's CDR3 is CASSEGWEGYGYTF. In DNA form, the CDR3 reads TGTGCCAGCAGTGAAGGTTGGGAGGGCTATGGCTACACCTTC.

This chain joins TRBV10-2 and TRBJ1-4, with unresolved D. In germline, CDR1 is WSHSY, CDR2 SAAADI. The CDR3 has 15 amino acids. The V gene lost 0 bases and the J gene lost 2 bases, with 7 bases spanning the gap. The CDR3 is CASSESVATNEKLFF. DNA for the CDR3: TGCGCCAGCAGTGAGTCCGTGGCTACTAATGAAAAACTGTTTTTT.

CDR3 nucleotide sequence: TGTGCCACCGGACAGGGGATTAATTCACCCCTCCACTTT. Protein product: CATGQGINSPLHF. V usage is TRBV27 and J usage is TRBJ1-6; 9 nucleotides line up with TRBD1. J gave up 6 bases and V 10 bases, and 4 bases lay outside the gene matches. CDR1 is MNHEY and CDR2 is SMNVEV in the germline V gene (reference sequence). CDR3 size: 13 residues.

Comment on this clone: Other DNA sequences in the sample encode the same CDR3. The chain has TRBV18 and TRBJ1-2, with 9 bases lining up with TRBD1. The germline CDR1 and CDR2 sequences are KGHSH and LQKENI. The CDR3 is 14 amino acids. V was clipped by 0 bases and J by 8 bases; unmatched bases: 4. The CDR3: CASSPPGQGRGYTF. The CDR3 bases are TGTGCCAGCTCACCACCTGGACAGGGGCGCGGCTACACCTTC.

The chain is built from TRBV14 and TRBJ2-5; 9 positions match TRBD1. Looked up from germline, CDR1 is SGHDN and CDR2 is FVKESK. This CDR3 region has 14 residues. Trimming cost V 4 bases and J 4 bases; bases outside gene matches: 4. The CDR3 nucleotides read TGTGCCAGCAGCCCAGAGACAGGGGGAGAGACCCAGTACTTC. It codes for CASSPETGGETQYF.

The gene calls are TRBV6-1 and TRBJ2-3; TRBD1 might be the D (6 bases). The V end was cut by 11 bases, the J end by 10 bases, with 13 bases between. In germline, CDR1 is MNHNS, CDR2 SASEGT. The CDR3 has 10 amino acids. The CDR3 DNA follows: TGTGCCGGGGGCGAGGAGGCGCAGTATTTT. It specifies CAGGEEAQYF.

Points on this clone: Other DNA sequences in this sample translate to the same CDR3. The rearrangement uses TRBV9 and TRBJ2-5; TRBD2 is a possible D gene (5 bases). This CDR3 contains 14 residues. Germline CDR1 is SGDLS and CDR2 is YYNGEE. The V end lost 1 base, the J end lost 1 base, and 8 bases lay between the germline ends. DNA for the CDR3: TGTGCCAGCAGCGTAACGAGCGGCCAAGAGACCCAGTACTTC. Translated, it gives CASSVTSGQETQYF. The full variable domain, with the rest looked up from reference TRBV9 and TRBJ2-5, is DSGVTQTPKHLITATGQRVTLRCSPRSGDLSVYWYQQSLDQGLQFLIQYYNGEERAKGNILERFSAQQFPDLHSELNLSSLELGDSALYFCASSVTSGQETQYFGPGTRLLVL.

The CDR3 nucleotides read TGTGCCAGCTCACCGCAGACTAGTAGTGTTACCTACGAGCAGTACTTC. Protein: CASSPQTSSVTYEQYF. V usage is TRBV18 and J usage is TRBJ2-7, with a weak D call TRBD2 (6 bases). Germline CDR1 reads KGHSH; CDR2 reads LQKENI. CDR3 size: 16 residues. Trimming pared 3 bases from V and 2 bases from J, leaving 17 bases between.